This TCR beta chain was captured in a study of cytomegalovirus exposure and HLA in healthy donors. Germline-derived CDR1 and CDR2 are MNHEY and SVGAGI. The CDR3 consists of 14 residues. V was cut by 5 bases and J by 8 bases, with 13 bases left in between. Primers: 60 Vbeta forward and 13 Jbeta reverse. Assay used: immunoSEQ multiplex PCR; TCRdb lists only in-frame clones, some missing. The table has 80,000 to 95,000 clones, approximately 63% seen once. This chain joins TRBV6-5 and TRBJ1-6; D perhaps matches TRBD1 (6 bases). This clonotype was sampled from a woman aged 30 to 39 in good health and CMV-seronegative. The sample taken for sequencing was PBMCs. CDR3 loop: CASSVQGLDSPLHF. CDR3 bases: TGTGCCAGCAGTGTACAGGGCCTAGATTCACCCCTCCACTTT.